What follows are 32 T cell receptor beta chains derived from one specimen sequenced in a study of Ad26.COV2.S vaccination and SARS-CoV-2 variants. Measured with immunoSEQ multiplex PCR; TCRdb has only the in-frame clones, and not every one. The sample records 300,000 to 350,000 clones, about 87% being singletons. Treatment defined: 19 received Ad26.COV2.S at low or high dose, single or two shots; about 5 received placebo; per-sample allocation not given. Day 63 after the first vaccine or placebo injection was the time point for sampling. Sequences were derived from peripheral blood, sampled in a trial of Ad26.COV2.S vaccine versus placebo. The receptors originated from a person between 18 and 59 years old who received the Ad26.COV2.S COVID-19 vaccine or a placebo.

Only a few counts were recorded for this clone. This rearrangement joins TRBV6-5 to TRBJ1-6, with D unresolved. Per the germline V gene, CDR1 is MNHEY and CDR2 is SVGAGI. The CDR3 sequence is 15 residues long. Trimming left V 5 bases short and J 7 bases short, with 15 bases between. CDR3 DNA sequence: TGTGCCAGCAGTAGAATGATTGGTGAGAATTCACCCCTCCACTTT. Its translation is CASSRMIGENSPLHF.

In its sample, this clone was seen once. The gene calls are TRBV12-3 or TRBV12-4 and TRBJ2-7, with 7 bases aligning to TRBD1. This CDR3 is 12 amino acids long. The trim removed 6 bases at V and 5 bases at J, leaving 4 bases unmatched. The CDR3 spells CASRTTGNEQYF. Here the CDR3 DNA reads TGTGCCAGCAGGACGACAGGGAACGAGCAGTACTTC.

The rearrangement links TRBV24-1 to TRBJ2-7; 7 bases align to TRBD1. Per germline, CDR1 KGHDR and CDR2 SFDVKD. This CDR3 spans 14 amino acids. The junction had 12 bases not matched to a gene; V was cut back by 10 bases and J by 4 bases. CDR3 sequence: CATTTRDRAYEQYF. CDR3 nucleotide sequence: TGTGCCACGACGACCCGGGACAGAGCTTACGAGCAGTACTTC.

This clone showed up just once. CDR3 residues: CASSDGQGTYMNTEAFF. The CDR3 DNA reads TGTGCCAGCAGCGACGGACAGGGGACCTACATGAACACTGAAGCTTTCTTT. V gene TRBV9 combines with J gene TRBJ1-1; 9 bases map to TRBD1. Per germline, CDR1 SGDLS and CDR2 YYNGEE. V lost 3 bases and J lost 0; bases outside the gene matches: 9. This CDR3 is 17 amino acids long.

This clone showed up just a few times. V and J are TRBV20-1 and TRBJ2-5; D may correspond to TRBD1 or TRBD2 (5 bases each). Trimming took 7 bases from V and 1 from J, leaving 7 bases between them. Germline V gene data show CDR1 as DFQATT and CDR2 as SNEGSKA (reference sequence). CDR3 length equals 11 residues. CDR3 sequence reads: CSGGIQETQYF. The CDR3 nucleotides are TGCAGTGGGGGGATCCAAGAGACCCAGTACTTC.

The chain has TRBV11-3 and TRBJ2-3; 11 bases are a match to TRBD1. Germline-derived CDR1 and CDR2 are SGHNT and YENEEA. The V and J ends lost 1 base and 3 bases, in that order; junction bases with no gene match: 6. The CDR3 spans 17 residues. CDR3 amino acids: CASSLGTGQGATDTQYF. The CDR3 bases are TGTGCCAGCAGCTTAGGTACTGGACAGGGGGCTACAGATACGCAGTATTTT.

The chain combines TRBV18 with TRBJ2-5; 8 nucleotides align to TRBD2. The CDR3 loop spans 13 amino acids. CDR1 and CDR2 (germline): KGHSH, LQKENI. After removal of 4 bases from V and 7 bases from J, the junction contained 5 bases not matched to a gene. The CDR3 is CASSLSGRGTQYF. CDR3 coding DNA: TGTGCCAGCTCACTTTCCGGGAGGGGGACCCAGTACTTC.

The CDR3 loop reads CASSLVRDRGNSIYTF. The CDR3 nucleotides read TGCGCCAGCAGCTTGGTCCGGGACAGGGGGAACAGCATATACACCTTC. The V gene is TRBV5-1, the J gene TRBJ1-2; the match to TRBD1 covers 11 bases. J was trimmed by 11 bases and V by 0 bases; bases with no gene match: 12. The CDR3 is 16 amino acids. Germline loops: CDR1 SGHRS, CDR2 YFSETQ.

The genes are TRBV7-9 and TRBJ1-4; D might be TRBD1 (5 bases). The CDR3 sequence is 15 residues long. Germline values: CDR1 SEHNR, CDR2 FQNEAQ (reference sequence). V lost 5 bases, J lost 9 bases, and 19 bases lay in between. Here the CDR3 DNA reads TGTGCCAGCAGCCCCCGGGGAGGGGCCTTTAAAAAACTGTTTTTT. It translates to CASSPRGGAFKKLFF.

This sequence joins TRBV6-5 and TRBJ2-7; 9 nucleotides agree with TRBD1. This CDR3 comprises 14 residues. Germline loops: CDR1 MNHEY, CDR2 SVGAGI. The V segment lost 6 bases and the J segment 6 bases; nucleotides outside the gene matches: 9. In nucleotides, the CDR3 is TGTGCCAGCAGGGTAGGGACAGGGTATGTCGAGCAGTACTTC. It yields the protein CASRVGTGYVEQYF.

The J gene is TRBJ2-7, the V gene TRBV5-6; maybe TRBD1 (5 bases). This CDR3 is 14 amino acids long. With 0 bases removed from V and 6 bases from J, the gap between germline ends came to 13 bases. Germline lookup yields CDR1 SGHDT and CDR2 YYEEEE. The CDR3 protein is CASSLGSGNGEQYF. CDR3 bases: TGTGCCAGCAGCTTGGGTTCAGGGAACGGCGAGCAGTACTTC.

The chain employs TRBV28 and TRBJ2-3; TRBD2 matches at 9 bases. The CDR3 loop spans 17 amino acids. V shed 6 bases, J shed 5 bases, and the junction held 15 bases outside the gene matches. CDR1 is MDHEN and CDR2 is SYDVKM in the germline V gene. The CDR3 DNA reads as TGTGCCAGCAGACCGGCAGCGGGGGGCGGTCCCCAAGATACGCAGTATTTT. It encodes CASRPAAGGGPQDTQYF.

The J gene is TRBJ1-6, the V gene TRBV7-2, with D tentatively TRBD1 (6 bases). CDR1 is SGHTA and CDR2 is FQGNSA in the germline V gene. This CDR3 region has 17 residues. V shed 6 bases and J shed 7 bases, with 22 bases lying between them. The CDR3 bases are TGTGCCAGCAGTCTAGAGGGGGGGGCGAACTGGAATTCACCCCTCCACTTT. The encoded protein is CASSLEGGANWNSPLHF.

The V gene is TRBV7-3, the J gene TRBJ1-2; D is undetermined. The ends were cut back, 4 bases at V and 5 bases at J, with 11 bases in the middle. The CDR3 has 13 amino acids. Germline V gene lookup returns CDR1 SGHTA and CDR2 FQGTGA. The CDR3 bases are TGTGCCAGCAGCTCCTCGGAAGTTTATGGCTACACCTTC. Translation: CASSSSEVYGYTF. The full variable domain, rest sourced from reference TRBV7-3 and TRBJ1-2, is GAGVSQTPSNKVTEKGKYVELRCDPISGHTALYWYRQSLGQGPEFLIYFQGTGAADDSGLPNDRFFAVRPEGSVSTLKIQRTERGDSAVYLCASSSSEVYGYTFGSGTRLTVV.

The chain couples TRBV19 to TRBJ1-1, with TRBD1 as a possible D gene (5 bases). V was cut by 8 bases and J by 3 bases, with 13 bases left in between. This CDR3 has 13 amino acids. Germline CDR1 is LNHDA and CDR2 is SQIVND (reference sequence). CDR3 bases: TGTGCCAGTGGACATAAAGGGGACACTGAAGCTTTCTTT. This sequence encodes CASGHKGDTEAFF.

CDR3 in DNA: TGTGCCAGCAGCTCCCCCCTCCGAGGGACCTACGAGCAGTACTTC. This sequence encodes CASSSPLRGTYEQYF. J is TRBJ2-7 and V is TRBV7-2; D is possibly TRBD2 (5 bases). This CDR3 is 15 amino acids long. In germline, CDR1 is SGHTA, CDR2 FQGNSA. V was cut by 4 bases and J by 2 bases, with 15 bases left in between.

The CDR3 bases are TGTGCCAGTTCGCGTGGGAGCACAGATACGCAGTATTTT. This gives the protein CASSRGSTDTQYF. V usage is TRBV5-6 and J usage is TRBJ2-3, with no clear D. CDR1 and CDR2 (germline): SGHDT, YYEEEE. V lost 8 bases and J 0 bases, leaving 10 bases between the germline ends. The CDR3 covers 13 residues. The full variable domain, completed using reference TRBV5-6 and TRBJ2-3, is DAGVTQSPTHLIKTRGQQVTLRCSPKSGHDTVSWYQQALGQGPQFIFQYYEEEERQRGNFPDRFSGHQFPNYSSELNVNALLLGDSALYLCASSRGSTDTQYFGPGTRLTVL.

The gene calls are TRBV6-5 and TRBJ2-2; no clear D gene. This CDR3 comprises 13 residues. V gave up 8 bases and J gave up 7 bases, with 14 bases separating them. Germline loops: CDR1 MNHEY, CDR2 SVGAGI. The CDR3: CASEFPGLGELFF. The CDR3 region has the DNA TGTGCCAGCGAATTTCCGGGCCTCGGGGAGCTGTTTTTT.

The chain recombines TRBV27 with TRBJ1-6; 8 nucleotides match TRBD1. Per the germline V gene, CDR1 is MNHEY and CDR2 is SMNVEV (reference sequence). V lost 3 bases, J lost 7 bases, and 8 bases stayed unmatched. The CDR3 has 16 residues. The CDR3 DNA sequence: TGTGCCAGCAGTTTCGCGACAGGGGCCAACAATTCACCCCTCCACTTT. Its translation: CASSFATGANNSPLHF.

The genes are TRBV30 and TRBJ1-5, with D perhaps TRBD1 (6 bases). Germline-derived CDR1 and CDR2 are GTSNPN and SVGIG (reference sequence). Between the trimmed V and J ends, which lost 7 bases and 1 base, there was a span of 17 bases. CDR3 length: 15 amino acids. As DNA, the CDR3 is TGTGCCTCCTCCTCGGGGGCAGGGAGCAATCAGCCCCAGCATTTT. Residues: CASSSGAGSNQPQHF.

This chain links TRBV28 with TRBJ2-7; 7 nucleotides agree with TRBD2. Germline values: CDR1 MDHEN, CDR2 SYDVKM. J was trimmed by 2 bases and V by 4 bases; bases with no gene match: 8. CDR3 length equals 15 residues. The DNA for the CDR3 is TGTGCCAGCAGTTGGGCGGGAGTTCCACCCTACGAGCAGTACTTC. It yields the protein CASSWAGVPPYEQYF.

The genes are TRBV11-3 and TRBJ2-3; D remains ambiguous. The CDR3 has 13 residues. Germline CDR1 is SGHNT and CDR2 is YENEEA. V was pared by 5 bases and J by 4 bases, with 10 bases between. The DNA for the CDR3 is TGTGCCAGCAGCCCGACAAGGGCAGATACGCAGTATTTT. This encodes CASSPTRADTQYF.

This clone was detected a few times. The chain has TRBV18 and TRBJ1-6; perhaps TRBD1 as D (5 bases). Germline loops: CDR1 KGHSH, CDR2 LQKENI. The V gene lost 6 bases and the J gene lost 9 bases, with 21 bases spanning the gap. This CDR3 contains 16 residues. The CDR3 coding sequence is TGTGCCAGCTCCCCTCGGGGCTCGAAAGACAGTTCACCCCTCCACTTT. Protein product: CASSPRGSKDSSPLHF.

This chain connects TRBV30 to TRBJ2-7, with D maybe TRBD1 (5 bases). Germline V gene data show CDR1 as GTSNPN and CDR2 as SVGIG (reference sequence). This CDR3 spans 13 amino acids. The ends were cut back, 2 bases at V and 3 bases at J, with 11 bases in the middle. CDR3 protein: CAWSKNRNYEQYF. For the CDR3, the DNA is TGTGCCTGGAGTAAAAACAGGAACTACGAGCAGTACTTC.

The chain combines TRBV29-1 with TRBJ1-2; 9 nucleotides match TRBD1. The CDR3 contains 13 residues. The V gene end was trimmed by 5 bases and the J gene end by 5 bases; junction bases not matched to a gene: 6. Germline V CDR1 and CDR2: SQVTM, ANQGSEA. Here the CDR3 DNA reads TGCAGCGTTAAAGGACAGGGGCGATATGGCTACACCTTC. This gives the protein CSVKGQGRYGYTF. The complete variable domain, with remaining parts taken from reference TRBV29-1 and TRBJ1-2, reads SAVISQKPSRDICQRGTSLTIQCQVDSQVTMMFWYRQQPGQSLTLIATANQGSEATYESGFVIDKFPISRPNLTFSTLTVSNMSPEDSSIYLCSVKGQGRYGYTFGSGTRLTVV.

The chain has TRBV6-6 and TRBJ2-7; 7 nucleotides match TRBD1. The CDR3 is 13 residues long. Losses at the gene ends were 6 bases for V and 4 bases for J; bases not matched to a gene: 6. Germline values: CDR1 MNHNY, CDR2 SVGAGI (reference sequence). CDR3 region: CASSLDRPYEQYF. In DNA, the CDR3 is TGTGCCAGCAGCCTGGACAGGCCTTACGAGCAGTACTTC.

V usage is TRBV5-1 and J usage is TRBJ2-1, with 9 nucleotides matching TRBD1. Germline CDR1 is SGHRS and CDR2 is YFSETQ. V shed 4 bases and J 2 bases; nucleotides not matched to a gene: 7. The CDR3 has 16 amino acids. The CDR3 spells CASSPGTGHPYNEQFF. CDR3 DNA sequence: TGCGCCAGCAGCCCCGGGACAGGGCATCCCTACAATGAGCAGTTCTTC.

This chain links TRBV4-1 with TRBJ2-4; no firm D call. CDR1 MGHRA and CDR2 YSYEKL come from the germline V gene. Trimming stripped 0 bases from V and 0 bases from J, with 12 bases between. The CDR3 has 17 residues. CDR3 sequence (DNA): TGCGCCAGCAGCCAAGACTACTCGAACCTAGCCAAAAACATTCAGTACTTC. Its protein is CASSQDYSNLAKNIQYF.

This chain joins TRBV4-3 and TRBJ1-6; no clear D gene. The CDR3 is 14 residues long. Germline V gene lookup returns CDR1 LGHNA and CDR2 YSLEER. Deletions cut 1 base from V and 6 bases from J, with 7 bases between. CDR3 amino acids: CASSQVMSNSPLHF. In DNA form, the CDR3 reads TGCGCCAGCAGCCAAGTAATGAGTAATTCACCCCTCCACTTT.

This chain joins TRBV10-3 and TRBJ2-7, with D unresolved. This CDR3 is built from 13 residues. Trimming cost V 6 bases and J 0 bases, with 9 bases left between them. The V gene's germline CDR1 is ENHRY and CDR2 SYGVKD. The chain's CDR3 is CAISEDISYEQYF. CDR3 sequence (DNA): TGTGCCATCAGCGAAGACATCTCCTACGAGCAGTACTTC.

This rearrangement joins TRBV6-4 to TRBJ1-2, with D perhaps TRBD1 (5 bases). Germline CDR1 reads MRHNA; CDR2 reads SNTAGT. CDR3 length equals 12 residues. Trimming left V 4 bases short and J 3 bases short, with 6 bases between. Written as DNA, the CDR3 is TGTGCCAGCAGTGGGGGGGACTATGGCTACACCTTC. Translated, it gives CASSGGDYGYTF.

This clone is a singleton in its sample. The same CDR3 arises from other DNA sequences in this sample as well. The chain recombines TRBV27 with TRBJ2-1; 8 bases agree with TRBD2. CDR3 length: 15 amino acids. Looked up from germline, CDR1 is MNHEY and CDR2 is SMNVEV (reference sequence). The J segment lost 3 bases and the V segment lost 2 bases, leaving 3 bases of the junction unmatched. The CDR3 DNA reads TGTGCCAGCAGTTTAGGAACTAGCGGCTACAATGAGCAGTTCTTC. Residues: CASSLGTSGYNEQFF.